This entry concerns a single T cell receptor beta chain. What it binds is not known. Germline lookup yields CDR1 LGHNA and CDR2 YNFKEQ. The CDR3 consists of 14 residues. The V segment lost 2 bases and the J segment 4 bases; nucleotides outside the gene matches: 2. The sample originates from a study of OX40 agonist ivuxolimab in advanced cancers. Across the whole study: Patients undergoing dose escalation presented with hepatocellular carcinoma, melanoma, renal cell or head and neck cancer. The study reported partial responses in three patients: one hepatocellular carcinoma, two cutaneous melanoma.

Assay: immunoSEQ multiplex PCR; the TCRdb copy retains only in-frame clones and omits some. Of around 80,000 clones detected, about four fifths appear once; the ten largest clones hold roughly 7.3%. Study findings and constraints: Blood T cells, both CD4+ and CD8+, expanded clonally by week 6 at 0.1 to 3.0 mg/kg. Researchers report that CD8+ T cells had, on average, more expanded clones than CD4+.

The receptor comes from an adult with an advanced solid tumor such as melanoma, head and neck, liver or kidney cancer. The chain is built from TRBV4-2 and TRBJ2-3; TRBD2 aligns across 8 bases. This specimen was CD4+ or CD8+ T cells sorted from blood, taken in a trial of the OX40 agonist ivuxolimab. CDR3 nucleotides: TGTGCCAGCAGCCAAAGCGGGAGTCCAGATACGCAGTATTTT. This encodes CASSQSGSPDTQYF.